This T cell receptor beta chain appears in the sequencing data of a study of blood T cells in healthy people across ages. The CDR3 extends over 14 amino acids. Germline V gene data show CDR1 as DFQATT and CDR2 as SNEGSKA (reference sequence). Trimming shortened V by 4 bases and J by 3 bases, and 16 bases separated the two germline ends. Next came a second PCR, run for about 6 to 12 cycles, which used a sample-barcoded 5' primer along with a J-beta primer mix. From the 5' RACE reads, TCRdb called clonotypes with MiXCR, one entry per CDR3 protein. The table has about 1.8 million distinct CDR3 sequences, 49% seen once.

Sequenced sample: blood. The chain uses TRBV20-1 and TRBJ2-7; D is perhaps TRBD1 (5 bases). The clonotype originates from a woman in her forties in good health. The CDR3 sequence is CSAMDTQEYYEQYF. The CDR3 DNA follows: TGCAGTGCTATGGACACCCAAGAGTACTACGAGCAGTACTTC.